This TCR beta chain stems from a study of T cell responses to AZD1222 COVID-19 vaccine. Study observations and caveats: Females made up more of the donors, who were largely white British, and clonal diversity may have come out too low. Per reports, nearly half of all spike-specific TCRs target regions that are unmutated in variants. Repertoire samples came only from after the peak T cell response.

Here immunoSEQ multiplex PCR was the method, and the copy in TCRdb shows in-frame clones only, minus some. Found here are 100,000 to 150,000 clones, 80% to 90% of them singletons; the top ten hold about 28%. Concerning this clone itself: Its target is unknown.

Germline lookup yields CDR1 MNHEY and CDR2 SMNVEV (reference sequence). J was trimmed by 4 bases and V by 4 bases; bases with no gene match: 6. This CDR3 is built from 15 residues. The TCR comes from an adult who received the AZD1222 COVID-19 vaccine. The sequencing here drew on peripheral blood, taken 28 days after the second AZD1222 dose. J is TRBJ2-5 and V is TRBV27, with 10 bases fitting TRBD2. DNA for the CDR3: TGTGCCAGCAGTTCCCCCGGACTAGCGGCAGAGACCCAGTACTTC. Its protein is CASSSPGLAAETQYF.